Listed below are T cell receptor beta chains from one sample, sequenced in a study of blood T cell repertoires in COVID-19. Some clones are missing from TCRdb's copy, which holds only in-frame ones; the method was immunoSEQ multiplex PCR. The sample has more than 85,000 clones, roughly four fifths seen once. Sample: peripheral blood. Receptors were obtained from a human donor in a cohort sampled during active COVID-19. Each CDR3 is given with its conserved first and last residue. A D gene is named only where the DNA matches it firmly. Clone size is not always given. Where it is, it says once, few, many or a class for expanded clones.

clone_size	j_call	v_call	d_call	cdr3_aa	cdr3_nt
.	TRBJ2-2	TRBV9	.	CASSVEGVKNTGELFF	TGTGCCAGCAGCGTAGAAGGGGTCAAAAACACCGGGGAGCTGTTTTTT
.	TRBJ2-2	TRBV7-9	.	CASRPHQTKTGELFF	TGTGCCAGCAGACCTCACCAGACTAAAACCGGGGAGCTGTTTTTT
.	TRBJ1-5	TRBV7-6	.	CASSLEPLEPQHF	TGTGCCAGCAGCTTGGAGCCCCTGGAGCCCCAGCATTTT
few	TRBJ1-5	TRBV19	.	CASSPEGGGWQPQHF	TGTGCCAGTAGTCCCGAGGGTGGGGGCTGGCAGCCCCAGCATTTT
.	TRBJ1-1	TRBV18	TRBD1	CASSLRGQGANTEAFF	TGTGCCAGCTCACTCAGGGGACAGGGGGCCAACACTGAAGCTTTCTTT
.	TRBJ1-2	TRBV19	.	CASSIATSGAYGYTF	TGTGCCAGTAGTATAGCCACCTCAGGGGCCTATGGCTACACCTTC
.	TRBJ2-1	TRBV5-1	.	CASSFSGAKGNEQFF	TGCGCCAGCAGCTTTTCAGGGGCAAAAGGCAATGAGCAGTTCTTC
.	TRBJ2-7	TRBV18	TRBD1	CASDEGGHEQYF	TGTGCCAGCGACGAAGGGGGCCACGAGCAGTACTTC
.	TRBJ2-6	TRBV6-2/TRBV6-3	.	CASSPGQGYSGANVLTF	TGTGCCAGCAGTCCGGGACAAGGATACTCTGGGGCCAACGTCCTGACTTTC
.	TRBJ2-2	TRBV6-5	.	CASEDRLTGELFF	TGTGCCAGCGAAGACAGGCTAACCGGGGAGCTGTTTTTT
.	TRBJ1-3	TRBV11-2	TRBD1	CASSLGTGGSGNTIYF	TGTGCCAGCAGCTTAGGGACAGGGGGTTCTGGAAACACCATATATTTT
once	TRBJ2-5	TRBV19	TRBD1	CASGTGGRETQYF	TGTGCCAGTGGGACAGGGGGCAGGGAGACCCAGTACTTC
.	TRBJ1-6	TRBV5-1	.	CASSLDGQAPGGSPLHF	TGCGCCAGCAGCTTGGATGGGCAGGCCCCGGGGGGTTCACCCCTCCACTTT